This TCR beta chain was obtained from a study of post-analysis software for immune sequencing data. Whole-study findings and limits: Co-batched samples clustered tightly together by F measure. Controls had lower frequencies than patients of five TRBV segments, which included TRBV5-6, TRBV5-1 and TRBV20-1.

Unique molecular identifiers were built into the TCR beta cDNA libraries. From the PCR reads, TCRdb called clonotypes with MiXCR, one entry per CDR3 protein. The sample includes roughly 730,000 distinct CDR3 sequences, 25% to 30% seen only once; the top ten take roughly 0.54%. V lost 6 bases and J 11 bases, leaving 25 bases between the germline ends. The CDR3 runs 15 residues. Concerning this clonotype: Its target is not known.

Sequencing was carried out using blood. The chain couples TRBV12-3 or TRBV12-4 to TRBJ2-5; D possibly corresponds to TRBD2 (6 bases). The receptor comes from a girl between 5 and 17 years old with multiple sclerosis. The CDR3 DNA sequence: TGTGCCAGCAGCTGGGTCCTTTCGGGAGCGAATGAGCAGTACTTC. It translates to CASSWVLSGANEQYF.